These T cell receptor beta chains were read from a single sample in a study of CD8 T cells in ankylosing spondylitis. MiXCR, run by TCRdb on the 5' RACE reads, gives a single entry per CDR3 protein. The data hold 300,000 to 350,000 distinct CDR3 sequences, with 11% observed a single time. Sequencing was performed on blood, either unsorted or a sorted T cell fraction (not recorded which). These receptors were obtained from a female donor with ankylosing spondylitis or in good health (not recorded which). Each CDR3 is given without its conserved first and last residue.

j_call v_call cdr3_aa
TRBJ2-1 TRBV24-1 ATSDLVWGNEQF
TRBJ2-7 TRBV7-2 ASSSTSGGYEQY
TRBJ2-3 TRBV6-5 ASSYAQTDTQY
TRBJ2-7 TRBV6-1 ASSRDRAYEQY
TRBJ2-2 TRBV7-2 ASSLAGTGTGELF
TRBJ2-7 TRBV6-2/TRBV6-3 ASSYTGSYEQY
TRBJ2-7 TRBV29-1 SVEEPGTYEQY
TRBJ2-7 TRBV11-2 ASSLVGIAYEQY
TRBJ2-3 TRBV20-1 SAPDRLTDTQY
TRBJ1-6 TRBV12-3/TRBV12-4 ASSHKTGNSPLH
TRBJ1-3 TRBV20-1 SAETGFSGNTIY
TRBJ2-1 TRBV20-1 SARPGLATYNEQF
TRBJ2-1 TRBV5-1 ASSENVSDEQF
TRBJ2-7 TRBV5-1 ASSLDGRGYEQY
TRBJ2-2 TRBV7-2 ASSWGPPGELF
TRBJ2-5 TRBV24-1 ATSDSQTLAQY
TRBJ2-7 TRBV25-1 ASRKSQGLREQY
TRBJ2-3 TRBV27 ASSLLPGTDTQY
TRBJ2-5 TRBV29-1 SVERGTGVAETQY
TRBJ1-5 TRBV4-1 ASSQETGTESNQPQH
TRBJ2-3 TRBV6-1 ASSSMGGQDTQY
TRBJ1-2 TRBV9 ASSALTGTGSNT
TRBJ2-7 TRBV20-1 SAKPGLASYEQY
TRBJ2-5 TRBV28 ASSYGAGPPQETQY
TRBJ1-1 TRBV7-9 ASSSGGQVEAF
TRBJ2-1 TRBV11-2 ASSLDLGTDQF